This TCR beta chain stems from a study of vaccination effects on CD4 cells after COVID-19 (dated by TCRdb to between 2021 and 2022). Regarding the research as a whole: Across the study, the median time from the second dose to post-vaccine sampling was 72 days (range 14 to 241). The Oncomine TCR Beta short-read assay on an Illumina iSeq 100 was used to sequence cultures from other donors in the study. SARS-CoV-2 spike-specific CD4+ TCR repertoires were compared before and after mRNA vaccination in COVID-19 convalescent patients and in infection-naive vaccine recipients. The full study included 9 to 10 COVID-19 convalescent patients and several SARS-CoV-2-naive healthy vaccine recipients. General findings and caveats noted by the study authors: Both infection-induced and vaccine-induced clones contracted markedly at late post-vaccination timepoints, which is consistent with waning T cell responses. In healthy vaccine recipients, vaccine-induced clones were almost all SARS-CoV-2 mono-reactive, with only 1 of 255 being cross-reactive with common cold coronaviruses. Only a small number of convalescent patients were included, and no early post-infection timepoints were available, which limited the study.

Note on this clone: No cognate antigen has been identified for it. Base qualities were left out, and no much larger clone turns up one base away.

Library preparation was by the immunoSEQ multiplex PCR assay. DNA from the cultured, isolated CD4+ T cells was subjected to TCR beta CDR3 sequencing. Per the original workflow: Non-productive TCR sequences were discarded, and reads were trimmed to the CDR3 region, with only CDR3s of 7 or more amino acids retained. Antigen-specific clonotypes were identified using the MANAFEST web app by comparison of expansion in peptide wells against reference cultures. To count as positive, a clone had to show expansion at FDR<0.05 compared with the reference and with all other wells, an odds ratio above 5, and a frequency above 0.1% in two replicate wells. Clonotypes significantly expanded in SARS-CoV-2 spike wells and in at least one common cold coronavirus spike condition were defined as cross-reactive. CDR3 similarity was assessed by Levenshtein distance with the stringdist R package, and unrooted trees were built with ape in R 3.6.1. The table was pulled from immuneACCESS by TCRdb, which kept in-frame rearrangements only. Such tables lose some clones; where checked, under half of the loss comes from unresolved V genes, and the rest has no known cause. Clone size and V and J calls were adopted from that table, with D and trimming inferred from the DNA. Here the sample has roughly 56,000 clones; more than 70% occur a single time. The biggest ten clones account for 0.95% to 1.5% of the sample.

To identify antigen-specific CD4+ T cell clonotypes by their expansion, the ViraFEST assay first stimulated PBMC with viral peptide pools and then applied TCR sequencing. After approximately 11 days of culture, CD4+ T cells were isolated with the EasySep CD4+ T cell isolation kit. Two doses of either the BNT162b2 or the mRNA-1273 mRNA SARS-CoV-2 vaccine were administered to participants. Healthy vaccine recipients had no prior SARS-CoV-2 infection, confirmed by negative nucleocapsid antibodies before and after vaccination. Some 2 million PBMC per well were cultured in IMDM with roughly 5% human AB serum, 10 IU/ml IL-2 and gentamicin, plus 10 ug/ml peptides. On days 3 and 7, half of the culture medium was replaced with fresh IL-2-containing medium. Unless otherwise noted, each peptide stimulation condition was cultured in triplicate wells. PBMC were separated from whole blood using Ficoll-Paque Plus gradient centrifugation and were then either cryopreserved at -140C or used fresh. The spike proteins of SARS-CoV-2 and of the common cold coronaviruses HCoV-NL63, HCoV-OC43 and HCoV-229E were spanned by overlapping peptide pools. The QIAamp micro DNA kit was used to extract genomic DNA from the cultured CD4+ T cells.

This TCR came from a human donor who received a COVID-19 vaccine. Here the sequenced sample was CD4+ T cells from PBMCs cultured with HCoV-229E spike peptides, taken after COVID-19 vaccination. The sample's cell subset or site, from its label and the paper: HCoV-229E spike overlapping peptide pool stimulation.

CDR3 loop: CASSRRGRETQYF. The nucleotides read TGTGCCAGCAGTAGGAGGGGAAGGGAGACCCAGTACTTC. The V and J segments used are TRBV28 and TRBJ2-5, with TRBD2 as a weak D call on 6 bases. CDR1 and CDR2 were assigned from the germline V gene as MDHEN and SYDVKM. V lost 5 bases and J lost 5 bases; the stretch between them is 12 bases long. The CDR3 runs 13 residues from the cysteine to the phenylalanine. CDR3 DNA is the only sequence kept; it has 39 bases, read in frame from the first base.